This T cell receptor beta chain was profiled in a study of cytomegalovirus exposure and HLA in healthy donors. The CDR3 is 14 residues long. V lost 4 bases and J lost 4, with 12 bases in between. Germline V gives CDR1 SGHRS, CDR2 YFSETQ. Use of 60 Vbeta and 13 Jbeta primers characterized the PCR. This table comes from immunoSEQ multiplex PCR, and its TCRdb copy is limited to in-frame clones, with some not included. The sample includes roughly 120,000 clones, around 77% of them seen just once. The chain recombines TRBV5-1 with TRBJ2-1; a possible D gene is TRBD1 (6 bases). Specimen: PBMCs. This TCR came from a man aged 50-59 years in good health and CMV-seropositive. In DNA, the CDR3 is TGCGCCAGCAGCCTCCGGACAGATTACAATGAGCAGTTCTTC. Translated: CASSLRTDYNEQFF.